These T cell receptor beta chains were read from a single sample in a study of neurological immune-mediated disorders. MiXCR, run by TCRdb on the 5' RACE reads, gives a single entry per CDR3 protein. The data contain roughly 120,000 distinct CDR3 sequences, more than 2.5% of them singletons. Source material: PBMCs. Source of these receptors: a woman aged 25-40 years with multiple sclerosis. CDR3s include the opening cysteine and the closing phenylalanine or tryptophan. A D gene is named only where the DNA matches it firmly. Only some rows state a clone size, as once, few, many or a class for expanded clones.

d_gene	v_gene	j_gene	abundance	CDR3nt	CDR3aa
.	TRBV29-1	TRBJ2-7	many	TGCAGCGTTCAGACGGGGCCCTACGAGCAGTACTTC	CSVQTGPYEQYF
TRBD1	TRBV20-1	TRBJ1-4	.	TGCAGTGCTAGAGATGGCGCTACAGGGGCGGGGAAACTGTTTTTT	CSARDGATGAGKLFF
TRBD1	TRBV5-6	TRBJ1-4	many	TGTGCCAGCAGCTTGGACTCCGGGGGCAGGGGGCAAAAACTGTTTTTT	CASSLDSGGRGQKLFF
TRBD1	TRBV12-3/TRBV12-4	TRBJ1-4	many	TGTGCCAGCAGTTTAGTATCGGACAGGAAGAATGAAAAACTGTTTTTT	CASSLVSDRKNEKLFF
.	TRBV12-3/TRBV12-4	TRBJ2-1	many	TGTGCCAGCAGTTCGAAAACAGGCTACAATGAGCAGTTCTTC	CASSSKTGYNEQFF
.	TRBV27	TRBJ1-5	many	TGTGCCAGCAGTGCTGCTTACGGCAATCAGCCCCAGCATTTT	CASSAAYGNQPQHF
TRBD2	TRBV20-1	TRBJ2-1	many	TGCAGTGCTCCCGGGACTACTTCCTACAATGAGCAGTTCTTC	CSAPGTTSYNEQFF
TRBD1	TRBV20-1	TRBJ1-3	many	TGCAGTGCTAGATTCCCCGGGACAGAGCGGAACACCATATATTTT	CSARFPGTERNTIYF
.	TRBV12-3/TRBV12-4	TRBJ1-2	many	TGTGCCAGCAGTCCAAACCGACACGGTTTTGCCTATGGCTACACCTTC	CASSPNRHGFAYGYTF
.	TRBV12-3/TRBV12-4	TRBJ1-1	many	TGTGCCAGCAGTCCCCCTCTTACGGATCGGGCTTTCTTT	CASSPPLTDRAFF
TRBD2	TRBV6-5	TRBJ2-1	many	TGTGCCAGCAGCTCCAGCGGGAGGGCCAATGAGCAGTTCTTC	CASSSSGRANEQFF
TRBD2	TRBV5-1	TRBJ2-1	many	TGCGCCAGCAGCTTTCCTACAGGGAAAGGAGCGGGAGGGGCCCCCGATGAGCAGTTCTTC	CASSFPTGKGAGGAPDEQFF
TRBD2	TRBV7-9	TRBJ2-2	many	TGTGCCAGCAGCTCCTCCCCCGGACTAGACACCGGGGAGCTGTTTTTT	CASSSSPGLDTGELFF
.	TRBV5-1	TRBJ2-1	many	TGCGCCAGCAGCCAATACATGGATGAGCAGTTCTTC	CASSQYMDEQFF
.	TRBV20-1	TRBJ2-4	many	TGCAGTGCTAGAGCTGGGGCCAAAAACATTCAGTACTTC	CSARAGAKNIQYF
.	TRBV12-3/TRBV12-4	TRBJ1-3	many	TGTGCCAGCAGCTACACCGGGACGACTGGAAACACCATATATTTT	CASSYTGTTGNTIYF
TRBD2	TRBV7-2	TRBJ2-3	many	TGTGCCAGCAGCCTGGGGGGACTAGCCGCAGATACGCAGTATTTT	CASSLGGLAADTQYF
.	TRBV5-5	TRBJ1-1	many	TGTGCCAGCAGCGTTGGTGATATAGAGAGCACTGAAGCTTTCTTT	CASSVGDIESTEAFF
TRBD1	TRBV20-1	TRBJ1-6	few	TGCAGTGCCCCGGGACAGGGCCATTCACCCCTCCACTTT	CSAPGQGHSPLHF
.	TRBV20-1	TRBJ1-3	many	TGCAGTGCTCTTAACAGGGTGTCGGGAAACACCATATATTTT	CSALNRVSGNTIYF
TRBD1	TRBV20-1	TRBJ1-2	many	TGCAGTGCTAGACAGGGGGTCAATGGCTACACCTTC	CSARQGVNGYTF
.	TRBV5-5	TRBJ2-2	many	TGTGCCAGCAGCAGCACCGGACTGACCGGGGAGCTGTTTTTT	CASSSTGLTGELFF
.	TRBV5-6	TRBJ2-7	many	TGTGCCAGCAGCTTGGCGGGGAGAGCCGATTACGAGCAGTACTTC	CASSLAGRADYEQYF
.	TRBV19	TRBJ2-5	.	TGTGCCAGTAGTACAAGACTAGGAGAAGAGACCCAGTACTTC	CASSTRLGEETQYF
.	TRBV21-1	TRBJ2-7	many	TGTGCCAGCCAGTGGGGGACCTACGAGCAGTACTTC	CASQWGTYEQYF
.	TRBV9	TRBJ2-1	.	TGTGCCAGCAGCGTGGGGACTGATGAGCAGTTCTTC	CASSVGTDEQFF
TRBD1	TRBV6-5	TRBJ1-2	many	TGTGCCAGCAGTGACAGGGGAGACTATGGCTACACCTTC	CASSDRGDYGYTF
.	TRBV29-1	TRBJ2-6	many	TGCAGCGTTGCCGGGCAGGTTAGCTCTGGGGCCAACGTCCTGACTTTC	CSVAGQVSSGANVLTF
TRBD2	TRBV20-1	TRBJ2-3	many	TGCAGTGCTAGTGGGACTAGTACAGATACGCAGTATTTT	CSASGTSTDTQYF
.	TRBV5-1	TRBJ2-5	many	TGCGCCAGCAGCCCTATTATACATCAAGAGACCCAGTACTTC	CASSPIIHQETQYF
TRBD2	TRBV5-1	TRBJ2-7	many	TGCGCCAGCAGCACTGGACTAGCGGGAGTAGGCGAGCAGTACTTC	CASSTGLAGVGEQYF
TRBD2	TRBV20-1	TRBJ2-5	many	TGCAGTGCTAGCGGGGAGACCGGGACTAGCGGAAACCAAGAGACCCAGTACTTC	CSASGETGTSGNQETQYF
.	TRBV14	TRBJ2-1	many	TGTGCCAGCAGCGATCGGAGCTCCTACAATGAGCAGTTCTTC	CASSDRSSYNEQFF
.	TRBV7-2	TRBJ1-1	many	TGTGCCAGCAGCTTAGGTTCGGGGAGGGGGAACACTGAAGCTTTCTTT	CASSLGSGRGNTEAFF
TRBD2	TRBV5-4	TRBJ2-1	many	TGTGCCAGCAGCGCAGAACTAGCGGGGGACAATGAGCAGTTCTTC	CASSAELAGDNEQFF
.	TRBV12-3/TRBV12-4	TRBJ1-2	many	TGTGCCAGCAGACCCTCAGGGAACTATGGCTACACCTTC	CASRPSGNYGYTF
TRBD2	TRBV5-1	TRBJ2-2	many	TGCGCCAGCAGCCCCTCGGGGGGAGGGCTCACCGGGGAGCTGTTTTTT	CASSPSGGGLTGELFF
TRBD1	TRBV5-1	TRBJ2-1	many	TGCGCCAGCAGACTCCTGGTACTCCGGGACAGGGGGCACGGATTCAATGAGCAGTTCTTC	CASRLLVLRDRGHGFNEQFF
.	TRBV5-6	TRBJ1-1	many	TGTGCCAGCAGCTTGAGCATTTTGAGACGAGGGAATACTGAAGCTTTCTTT	CASSLSILRRGNTEAFF
.	TRBV7-2	TRBJ1-1	many	TGTGCCAGCAGGGCCTCAGGGAACACTGAAGCTTTCTTT	CASRASGNTEAFF
TRBD2	TRBV27	TRBJ2-2	many	TGTGCCAGCAGTTATTCGACTAGCGGGGTTTCGAACACCGGGGAGCTGTTTTTT	CASSYSTSGVSNTGELFF
TRBD2	TRBV11-2	TRBJ2-3	many	TGTGCCAGCAGCTTAGAAACTAGCGGGGAGCTCCGACAGTATTTT	CASSLETSGELRQYF
.	TRBV7-2	TRBJ2-3	many	TGTGCCAGCAGCTTTGGAGGGAGCGGAAGCACAGATACGCAGTATTTT	CASSFGGSGSTDTQYF
.	TRBV6-4	TRBJ2-2	many	TGTGCCAGCAGTGAGAGATGGGGAACCGGGGAGCTGTTTTTT	CASSERWGTGELFF
.	TRBV5-5	TRBJ1-5	.	TGTGCCAGCAGCTTGGATACCTTTCTAAATCAGCCCCAGCATTTT	CASSLDTFLNQPQHF
TRBD1	TRBV9	TRBJ1-5	many	TGTGCCAGCAGCGCGGGACAGGGGTCCTCTCAGCCCCAGCATTTT	CASSAGQGSSQPQHF
TRBD2	TRBV5-1	TRBJ2-1	many	TGCGCCAGCAACCGACTAGCGGACAATGAGCAGTTCTTC	CASNRLADNEQFF
TRBD2	TRBV7-8	TRBJ2-3	many	TGTGCCAGCAGCTCTCCCGCTAGCGGGAGGGCCACAGATACGCAGTATTTT	CASSSPASGRATDTQYF
.	TRBV7-2	TRBJ2-1	many	TGTGCCAGCAGCCCCAGCTTTGGGGAGACGAATGAGCAGTTCTTC	CASSPSFGETNEQFF
TRBD1	TRBV27	TRBJ2-1	many	TGTGCCAGCAGTCCCGCCGGGACAGGGTTCCATCATGAGCAGTTCTTC	CASSPAGTGFHHEQFF
.	TRBV20-1	TRBJ1-5	many	TGCAGTGCTAGAGGGTGGGAAACTAATCAGCCCCAGCATTTT	CSARGWETNQPQHF
.	TRBV6-5	TRBJ1-1	many	TGTGCCAGCAGCTACGGCGGGGATAACACTGAAGCTTTCTTT	CASSYGGDNTEAFF
TRBD2	TRBV5-1	TRBJ2-1	many	TGCGCCAGCAGCTTCGGACTAGCGGGAAATGAGCAGTTCTTC	CASSFGLAGNEQFF
.	TRBV14	TRBJ1-4	many	TGTGCCAGCAGCCAAGATACGGCGTGGGATGAAAAACTGTTTTTT	CASSQDTAWDEKLFF
.	TRBV4-1	TRBJ2-3	many	TGCGCCAGCAGCCAAGATGACAGGTTTCACACAGATACGCAGTATTTT	CASSQDDRFHTDTQYF
TRBD1	TRBV5-5	TRBJ1-5	few	TGTGCCAGCAGCTTGGCGGACAGGGGAGGGCCCCAGCATTTT	CASSLADRGGPQHF
.	TRBV12-3/TRBV12-4	TRBJ2-1	many	TGTGCCAGCAGTTTTGGGGGGGCCAACAATGAGCAGTTCTTC	CASSFGGANNEQFF
TRBD1	TRBV18	TRBJ2-5	.	TGTGCCAGCTCACCACCGGCAGGGGGTGAGACCCAGTACTTC	CASSPPAGGETQYF
TRBD1	TRBV7-9	TRBJ2-5	many	TGTGCCAGCAGCATCGGGACAGTGGAAGAGACCCAGTACTTC	CASSIGTVEETQYF
TRBD2	TRBV20-1	TRBJ2-1	many	TGCAGTGCTAGAGACGGCGGGAGTCACTACAATGAGCAGTTCTTC	CSARDGGSHYNEQFF